The clone carrying this TCR beta chain has a handful of counts. What it binds is unknown. CDR1 is MNHEY and CDR2 is SVGAGI in the germline V gene. V shed 0 bases and J shed 1 base, with 6 bases lying between them. The CDR3 is 15 amino acids. The data originate from a study of identical twins. Findings and limits, study-wide: Interpretation of the results relied on cross-sectional statistical analysis and not on following the same donors.

TCRdb used MiXCR to reprocess the 5' RACE reads, holding one entry per CDR3 protein. The sample holds fewer than 350,000 distinct CDR3 sequences; roughly 8.6% are singletons and the top ten take roughly 2.1%. The same specimen was also included in a second study, on yellow fever vaccine responses in identical twins.

The rearrangement links TRBV6-5 to TRBJ2-2; no clear D gene. Sample: memory (CD45RO+) T cells sorted from blood. This sequence originates from a woman under 30 in good health. The DNA for the CDR3 is TGTGCCAGCAGTTACTCTCGCGTGAACACCGGGGAGCTGTTTTTT. Encoded protein: CASSYSRVNTGELFF.